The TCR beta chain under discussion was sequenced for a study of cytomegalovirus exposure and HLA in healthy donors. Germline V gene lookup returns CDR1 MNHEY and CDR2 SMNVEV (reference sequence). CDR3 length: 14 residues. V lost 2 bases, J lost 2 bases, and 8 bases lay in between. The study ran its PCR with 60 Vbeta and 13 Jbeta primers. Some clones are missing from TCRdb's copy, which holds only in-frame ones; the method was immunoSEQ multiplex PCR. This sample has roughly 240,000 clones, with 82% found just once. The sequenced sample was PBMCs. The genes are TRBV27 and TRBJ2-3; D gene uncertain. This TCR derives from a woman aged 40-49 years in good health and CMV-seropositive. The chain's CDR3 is CASSLQLSTDTQYF. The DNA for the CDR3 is TGTGCCAGCAGTTTACAACTTTCCACAGATACGCAGTATTTT.